This record looks at one T cell receptor beta chain sequence and its context. Its specificity is not known. With V trimmed by 0 bases and J by 3 bases, 2 bases remained unmatched. The germline CDR1 and CDR2 sequences are GTSNPN and SVGIG (reference sequence). The CDR3 has 15 amino acids. The data belong to a study of cytomegalovirus exposure and HLA in healthy donors. For the study at large: Most genotyped donors, approximately 81% of more than 300, had Caucasian-associated genetic ancestry.

Study-level results: Serostatus for CMV was the only available immune exposure information. Later on, a genetic analysis was performed. It linked a missense variant in DCLRE1C with V- and J-gene trimming of TCR beta.

Amplification used 60 Vbeta primers and 13 Jbeta primers. Authors' data handling: An analysis performed later counted roughly 79 million unique TCR beta chains (roughly 11 million of them shared). Sequencing was performed with immunoSEQ multiplex PCR; in TCRdb, only in-frame clones are kept and a portion is missing. Clone size and the V and J calls come from that table; the DNA yielded D and trimming. Among 310,000 or so clones listed, 70% to 90% were seen once. The sequence came from a woman in her late teens or twenties in good health and CMV-seronegative. The sample taken for sequencing was PBMCs. This rearrangement joins TRBV30 to TRBJ2-3; TRBD2 matches 11 bases. The CDR3 DNA follows: TGTGCCTGGAGTGTTCCTAGCGGGGGGACAGATACGCAGTATTTT. Translating gives CAWSVPSGGTDTQYF. Full variable domain (remainder filled in from reference TRBV30 and TRBJ2-3): SQTIHQWPATLVQPVGSPLSLECTVEGTSNPNLYWYRQAAGRGLQLLFYSVGIGQISSEVPQNLSASRPQDRQFILSSKKLLLSDSGFYLCAWSVPSGGTDTQYFGPGTRLTVL.